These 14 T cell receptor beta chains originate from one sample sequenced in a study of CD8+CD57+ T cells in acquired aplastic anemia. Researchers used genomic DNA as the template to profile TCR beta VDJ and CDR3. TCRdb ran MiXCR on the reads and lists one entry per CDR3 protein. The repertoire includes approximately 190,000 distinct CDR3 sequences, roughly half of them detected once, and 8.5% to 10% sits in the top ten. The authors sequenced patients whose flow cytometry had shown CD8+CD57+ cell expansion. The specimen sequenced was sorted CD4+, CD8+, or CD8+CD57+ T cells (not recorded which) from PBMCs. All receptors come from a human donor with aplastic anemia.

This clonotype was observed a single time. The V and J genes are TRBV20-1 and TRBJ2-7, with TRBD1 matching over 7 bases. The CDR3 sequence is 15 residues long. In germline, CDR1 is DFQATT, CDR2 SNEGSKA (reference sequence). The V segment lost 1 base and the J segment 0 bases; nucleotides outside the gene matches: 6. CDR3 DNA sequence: TGCAGTGCTAGAGCGCGGCAGGGGGTCTCCTACGAGCAGTACTTC. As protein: CSARARQGVSYEQYF.

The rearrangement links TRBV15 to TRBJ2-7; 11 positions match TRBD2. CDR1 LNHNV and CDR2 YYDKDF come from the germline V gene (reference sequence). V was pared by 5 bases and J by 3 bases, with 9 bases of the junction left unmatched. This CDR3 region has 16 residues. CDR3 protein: CATSLGTSGPHYEQYF. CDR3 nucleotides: TGTGCCACCAGCCTTGGGACTAGCGGACCACACTACGAGCAGTACTTC.

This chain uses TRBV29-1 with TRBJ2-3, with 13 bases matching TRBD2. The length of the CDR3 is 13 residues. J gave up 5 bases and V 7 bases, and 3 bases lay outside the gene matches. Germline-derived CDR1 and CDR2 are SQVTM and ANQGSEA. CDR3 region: CSGTSGGEDTQYF. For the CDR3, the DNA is TGCAGCGGCACTAGCGGGGGGGAAGATACGCAGTATTTT.

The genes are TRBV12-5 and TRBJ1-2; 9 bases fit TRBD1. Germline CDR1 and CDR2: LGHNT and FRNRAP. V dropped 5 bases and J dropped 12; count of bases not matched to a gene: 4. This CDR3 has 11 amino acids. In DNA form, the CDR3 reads TGTGCTAGTGGTCTCAACAGGGGGCACACCTTC. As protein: CASGLNRGHTF.

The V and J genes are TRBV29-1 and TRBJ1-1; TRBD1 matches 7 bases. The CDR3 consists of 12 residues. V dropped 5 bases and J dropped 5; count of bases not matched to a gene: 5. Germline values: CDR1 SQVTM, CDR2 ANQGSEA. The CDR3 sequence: CSVRTGSTEAFF. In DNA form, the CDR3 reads TGCAGCGTTAGGACAGGCTCAACTGAAGCTTTCTTT.

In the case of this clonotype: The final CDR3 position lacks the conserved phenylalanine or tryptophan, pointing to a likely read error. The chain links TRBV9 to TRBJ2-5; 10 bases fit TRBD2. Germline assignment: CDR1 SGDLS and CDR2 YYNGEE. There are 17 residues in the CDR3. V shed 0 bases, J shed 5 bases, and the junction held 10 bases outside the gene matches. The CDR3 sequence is CASSVGASGSVWETQYS. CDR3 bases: TGTGCCAGCAGCGTAGGGGCTAGCGGGAGTGTCTGGGAGACCCAGTACTCC.

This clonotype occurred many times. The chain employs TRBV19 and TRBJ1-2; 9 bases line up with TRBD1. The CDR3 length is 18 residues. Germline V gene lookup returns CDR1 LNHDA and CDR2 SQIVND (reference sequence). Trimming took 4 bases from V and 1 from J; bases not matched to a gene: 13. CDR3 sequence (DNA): TGTGCCAGTAGTAGACTCGGGACAGGGCAGGGCGGTAACTATGGCTACACCTTC. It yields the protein CASSRLGTGQGGNYGYTF.

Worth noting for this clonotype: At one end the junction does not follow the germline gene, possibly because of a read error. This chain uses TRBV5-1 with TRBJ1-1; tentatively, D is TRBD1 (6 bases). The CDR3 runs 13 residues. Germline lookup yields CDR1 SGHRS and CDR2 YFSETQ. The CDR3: CASSPRTELEAFF. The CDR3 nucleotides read TGCGCCAGCAGCCCACGGACAGAACTTGAAGCTTTCTTC.

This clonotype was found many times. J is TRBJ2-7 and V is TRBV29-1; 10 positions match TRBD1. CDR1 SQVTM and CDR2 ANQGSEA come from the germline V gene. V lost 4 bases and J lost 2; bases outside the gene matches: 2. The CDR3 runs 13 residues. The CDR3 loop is CSVAGQGAYEQYF. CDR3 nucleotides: TGCAGCGTTGCCGGACAGGGGGCCTACGAGCAGTACTTC.

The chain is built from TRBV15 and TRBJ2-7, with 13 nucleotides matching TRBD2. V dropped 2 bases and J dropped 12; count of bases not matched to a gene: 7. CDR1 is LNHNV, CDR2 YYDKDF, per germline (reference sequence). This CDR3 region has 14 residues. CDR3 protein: CATSRPGLAGVTYF. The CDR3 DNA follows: TGTGCCACCAGCAGACCCGGACTAGCGGGAGTGACGTACTTC.

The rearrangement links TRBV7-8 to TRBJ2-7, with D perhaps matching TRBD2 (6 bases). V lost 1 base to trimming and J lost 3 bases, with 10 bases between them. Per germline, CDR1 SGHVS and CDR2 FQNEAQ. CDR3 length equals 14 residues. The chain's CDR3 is CASSLDAGSYEQYF. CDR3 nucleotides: TGTGCCAGCAGCTTAGATGCGGGGAGCTACGAGCAGTACTTC.

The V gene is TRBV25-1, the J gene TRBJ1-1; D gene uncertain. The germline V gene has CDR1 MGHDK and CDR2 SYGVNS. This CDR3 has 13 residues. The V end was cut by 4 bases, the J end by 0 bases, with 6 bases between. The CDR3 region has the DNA TGTGCCAGCAGTGGCCTAATGAACACTGAAGCTTTCTTT. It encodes CASSGLMNTEAFF.

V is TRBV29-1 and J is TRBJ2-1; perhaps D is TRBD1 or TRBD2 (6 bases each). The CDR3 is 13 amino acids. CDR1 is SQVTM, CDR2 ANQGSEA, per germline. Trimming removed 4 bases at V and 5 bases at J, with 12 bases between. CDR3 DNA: TGCAGCGTTGTGGGAAGGGGGGACAATGAGCAGTTCTTC. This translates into CSVVGRGDNEQFF.

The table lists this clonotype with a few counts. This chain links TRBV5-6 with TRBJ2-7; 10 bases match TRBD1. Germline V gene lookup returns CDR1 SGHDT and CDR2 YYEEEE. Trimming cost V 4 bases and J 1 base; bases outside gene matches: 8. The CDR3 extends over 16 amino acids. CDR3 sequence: CASSPPTGGSSYEQYF. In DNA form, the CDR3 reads TGTGCCAGCAGCCCTCCGACAGGGGGCAGTTCCTACGAGCAGTACTTC.